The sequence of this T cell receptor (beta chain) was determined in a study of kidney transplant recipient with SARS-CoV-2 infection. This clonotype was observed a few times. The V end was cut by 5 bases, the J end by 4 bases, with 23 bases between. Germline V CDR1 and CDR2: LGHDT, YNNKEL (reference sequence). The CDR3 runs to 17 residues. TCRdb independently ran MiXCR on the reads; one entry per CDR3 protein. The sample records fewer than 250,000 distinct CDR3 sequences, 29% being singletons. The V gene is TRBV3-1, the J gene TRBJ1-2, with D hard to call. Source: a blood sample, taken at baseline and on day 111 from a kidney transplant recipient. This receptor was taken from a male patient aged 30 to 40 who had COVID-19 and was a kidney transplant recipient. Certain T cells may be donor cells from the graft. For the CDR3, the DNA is TGTGCCAGCAGCGTCATTCGCACCCTTCGAAAGACCTATGGCTACACCTTC. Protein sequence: CASSVIRTLRKTYGYTF.